The rows below give T cell receptor beta chains drawn from one sample of a study of blood T cell repertoires in COVID-19. Profiling relied on immunoSEQ multiplex PCR, and the TCRdb table lists in-frame clones only, not all of them. The sample has roughly 260,000 clones, approximately 91% seen once. The sequenced sample consisted of peripheral blood. Source of these receptors: a young adult with COVID-19, enrolled during active disease. Both conserved end residues are part of each CDR3. The order of the fields is clone size, J gene, D gene, V gene, CDR3 DNA, CDR3 protein. The D gene is left open where the match is weak. Size is stated for part of the rows, as once, few or many counts, or as a class when the clone is expanded.

clone size: NA; J gene: TRBJ1-1; D gene: TRBD1; V gene: TRBV11-2; CDR3 DNA: TGTGCCAGCACTAATTCGGACAGGGAAGCTTTCTTT; CDR3 protein: CASTNSDREAFF
clone size: NA; J gene: TRBJ2-3; D gene: TRBD2; V gene: TRBV11-2; CDR3 DNA: TGTGCCAGCAGTCCGAGACTAGCGCGGGCAGATACGCAGTATTTT; CDR3 protein: CASSPRLARADTQYF
clone size: NA; J gene: TRBJ2-1; D gene: TRBD1; V gene: TRBV27; CDR3 DNA: TGTGCCAGCAGTTTGAGTGGACAGGGGTACAATGAGCAGTTCTTC; CDR3 protein: CASSLSGQGYNEQFF
clone size: NA; J gene: TRBJ2-5; D gene: TRBD1; V gene: TRBV24-1; CDR3 DNA: TGTGCCACCAGTGAAAATGCGGGACAGGGCCAAGAGACCCAGTACTTC; CDR3 protein: CATSENAGQGQETQYF
clone size: NA; J gene: TRBJ2-1; D gene: NA; V gene: TRBV2; CDR3 DNA: TGTGCCAGCAGTGAAGCGCTTGTGACGGGGTGGGATGAGCAGTTCTTC; CDR3 protein: CASSEALVTGWDEQFF
clone size: NA; J gene: TRBJ2-1; D gene: NA; V gene: TRBV28; CDR3 DNA: TGTGCCAGCAGTTCGGCTAGCGACATATACAATGAGCAGTTCTTC; CDR3 protein: CASSSASDIYNEQFF
clone size: NA; J gene: TRBJ1-2; D gene: NA; V gene: TRBV7-6; CDR3 DNA: TGTGCCAGCAGCGCCGGCCACAGGGATGGCTACACCTTC; CDR3 protein: CASSAGHRDGYTF
clone size: once; J gene: TRBJ1-5; D gene: NA; V gene: TRBV28; CDR3 DNA: TGTGCCAGCACCCCTCTCCGGGGCAATCAGCCCCAGCATTTT; CDR3 protein: CASTPLRGNQPQHF
clone size: NA; J gene: TRBJ2-5; D gene: NA; V gene: TRBV19; CDR3 DNA: TGTGCCAGTGGAACGGGACTCCCGGGCCAGGAGACCCAGTACTTC; CDR3 protein: CASGTGLPGQETQYF
clone size: NA; J gene: TRBJ2-5; D gene: NA; V gene: TRBV14; CDR3 DNA: TGTGCCAGCAGCCAACAGGGATGGGCAGAGACCCAGTACTTC; CDR3 protein: CASSQQGWAETQYF
clone size: few; J gene: TRBJ2-7; D gene: NA; V gene: TRBV7-9; CDR3 DNA: TGTGCCAGCAGCCCACAGGGAACCTACGAGCAGTACTTC; CDR3 protein: CASSPQGTYEQYF
clone size: NA; J gene: TRBJ1-6; D gene: NA; V gene: TRBV4-3; CDR3 DNA: TGCGCCAGCAGCCAAGATTCGCGGAATTCACCCCTCCACTTT; CDR3 protein: CASSQDSRNSPLHF
clone size: NA; J gene: TRBJ2-5; D gene: NA; V gene: TRBV5-4; CDR3 DNA: TGTGCCAGCAGCGACGTTGGGAGAGAGACCCAGTACTTC; CDR3 protein: CASSDVGRETQYF